What follows describes a single T cell receptor (beta chain). The gene symbols are mouse symbols. This entry is derived from a study of CD8+ T cells in alopecia areata. Scientists pooled cutaneous lymph node cells and sorted them on CD4, CD8alpha, NKG2D, NKG2ACE and other markers. Extracted from the samples, RNA was reverse transcribed into cDNA to serve as the sequencing template. Generated by immunoSEQ multiplex PCR, the TCRdb table keeps only in-frame clones and is missing some. Listed for the sample are 200,000 to 300,000 clones, none seen a single time. The sample was CD4+ T cells sorted from a lymph node. The clonotype was recovered from a C3H/HeJ mouse with alopecia areata. The strain's MHC: H2-k.

The CDR3 DNA, read in part, is TGTGCCAGCAGCCTCGACTGGGGGCTTAACCAAGAC. It yields the protein CASSLDWGLNQD. The whole CDR3 is CASSLDWGLNQDTQYF. The V and J genes are TRBV5 and TRBJ2-5, with TRBD2 matching over 9 bases. The CDR3 is cut off 4 residues early in the read; its end comes from the germline J gene. With V trimmed by 4 bases and J by 0 bases, 5 bases remained unmatched. The CDR3 length is 16 residues. Germline V gene lookup returns CDR1 LGHNA and CDR2 YNLKQL (reference sequence).